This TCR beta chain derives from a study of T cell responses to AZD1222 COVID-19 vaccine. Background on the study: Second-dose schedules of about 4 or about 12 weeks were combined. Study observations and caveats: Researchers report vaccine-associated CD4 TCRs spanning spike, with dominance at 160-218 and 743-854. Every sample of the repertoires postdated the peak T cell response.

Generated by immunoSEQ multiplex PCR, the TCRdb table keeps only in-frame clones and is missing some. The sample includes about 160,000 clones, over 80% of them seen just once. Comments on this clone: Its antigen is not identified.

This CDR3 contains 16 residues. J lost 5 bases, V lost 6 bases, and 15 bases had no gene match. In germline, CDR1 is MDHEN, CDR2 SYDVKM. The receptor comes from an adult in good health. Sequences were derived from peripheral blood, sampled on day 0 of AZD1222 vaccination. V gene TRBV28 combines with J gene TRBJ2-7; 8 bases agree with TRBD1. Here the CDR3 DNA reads TGTGCCAGCAGCCCAGTTTGGGACAGGCCGTCCAACGAGCAGTACTTC. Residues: CASSPVWDRPSNEQYF.